Below are 25 T cell receptor beta chains sequenced from a single sample in a study of cytomegalovirus exposure and HLA in healthy donors. PCR used 60 Vbeta primers and 13 Jbeta primers. Clones were read by immunoSEQ multiplex PCR, and TCRdb kept only the in-frame ones, dropping some. The data show approximately 110,000 clones, with around three quarters seen just once and 2.5% to 3% held by the top ten. Sequencing used PBMCs. The receptors shown here come from a young woman in good health and CMV-seropositive.

This chain connects TRBV5-1 to TRBJ1-1, with D possibly being TRBD1 (5 bases). The CDR3 consists of 13 residues. V dropped 5 bases and J dropped 5 bases, with 13 bases sitting between them. Germline CDR1 and CDR2: SGHRS and YFSETQ. CDR3 coding DNA: TGCGCCAGCAGGCTTGAGCAGGGTACTGAAGCTTTCTTT. It translates to CASRLEQGTEAFF.

This clone was detected only once. The chain recombines TRBV4-2 with TRBJ2-5; a weak D match, TRBD1 (6 bases). The CDR3 has 15 residues. The germline V gene encodes CDR1 LGHNA and CDR2 YNFKEQ. V lost 0 bases, J lost 2 bases, and 10 bases lay in between. The CDR3 reads CASSQDLDSQETQYF. CDR3 in DNA: TGTGCCAGCAGCCAAGATCTGGACAGTCAAGAGACCCAGTACTTC.

V gene TRBV7-9 combines with J gene TRBJ2-7; TRBD2 aligns across 9 bases. V lost 7 bases, J lost 5 bases, and 12 bases stayed unmatched. From germline, CDR1 is SEHNR and CDR2 FQNEAQ (reference sequence). The CDR3 spans 15 residues. Here the CDR3 DNA reads TGTGCCAGCACTCCCGCGGCGGGAGGGCCCCACGAGCAGTACTTC. This codes for CASTPAAGGPHEQYF.

CDR3 sequence: CASSLDGRDEQFF. The CDR3 bases are TGCGCCAGCAGCTTGGACGGGAGAGATGAGCAGTTCTTC. The chain has TRBV5-1 and TRBJ2-1; D is perhaps TRBD2 (6 bases). Germline CDR1 and CDR2: SGHRS and YFSETQ. Between the trimmed V and J ends, which lost 0 bases and 8 bases, there was a span of 9 bases. The CDR3 covers 13 residues.

The chain employs TRBV2 and TRBJ1-1, with TRBD1 matching over 7 bases. The length of the CDR3 is 14 residues. Germline V lookup: CDR1 SNHLY, CDR2 FYNNEI. Trimming took 4 bases from V and 6 from J; bases not matched to a gene: 8. CDR3 nucleotide sequence: TGTGCCAGCAGTGCCTTAACAGGGGACGCTGAAGCTTTCTTT. This sequence encodes CASSALTGDAEAFF.

This clone has a handful of counts. J is TRBJ2-2 and V is TRBV6-5, with 8 bases identical to TRBD2. The CDR3 consists of 16 residues. From germline, CDR1 is MNHEY and CDR2 SVGAGI. J was trimmed by 3 bases and V by 4 bases; bases with no gene match: 7. The DNA for the CDR3 is TGTGCCAGCAGTTCTTGGACTAGCCGTCACACCGGGGAGCTGTTTTTT. Its translation is CASSSWTSRHTGELFF.

The rearrangement joins TRBV18 to TRBJ1-3; TRBD1 agrees at 7 bases. Germline V CDR1 and CDR2: KGHSH, LQKENI. V lost 3 bases, J lost 1 base, and 12 bases stayed unmatched. The CDR3 consists of 18 residues. The CDR3 bases are TGTGCCAGCTCACCCCTAGGACAGGACGATGTATCTGGAAACACCATATATTTT. Protein: CASSPLGQDDVSGNTIYF.

In this sample, this clone turned up a few times. The chain has TRBV7-2 and TRBJ2-7; 8 positions match TRBD2. The CDR3 consists of 16 residues. Per germline, CDR1 SGHTA and CDR2 FQGNSA. The V gene end was trimmed by 5 bases and the J gene end by 1 base; junction bases not matched to a gene: 10. For the CDR3, the DNA is TGTGCCAGCAGCCGGGCAAGCGGGAGATATTCCTACGAGCAGTACTTC. Protein sequence: CASSRASGRYSYEQYF.

The table lists this clone with a count of one. This rearrangement joins TRBV9 to TRBJ2-7, with TRBD1 as a possible D gene (5 bases). This CDR3 comprises 13 residues. Trimming left V 3 bases short and J 8 bases short, with 15 bases between. Germline V lookup: CDR1 SGDLS, CDR2 YYNGEE. This chain's CDR3 is CASSDPITGQQYF. The CDR3 nucleotides read TGTGCCAGCAGCGACCCTATCACAGGTCAGCAGTACTTC.

The count of this clone is one. This chain uses TRBV6-1 with TRBJ1-3, with 7 bases aligning to TRBD1. The CDR3 is made up of 15 amino acids. J lost 4 bases, V lost 5 bases, and 8 bases had no gene match. The V gene's germline CDR1 is MNHNS and CDR2 SASEGT. The DNA of the CDR3 is TGTGCCAGCAGTCGCAGGGCGACAGGGGGAAACACCATATATTTT. Protein product: CASSRRATGGNTIYF.

The chain joins TRBV30 to TRBJ1-1, with D possibly matching TRBD1 (5 bases). The ends were cut back, 0 bases at V and 1 base at J, with 12 bases in the middle. The CDR3 consists of 15 residues. Germline V CDR1 and CDR2: GTSNPN, SVGIG (reference sequence). The CDR3 loop reads CAWSVLGLRNTEAFF. CDR3 in DNA: TGTGCCTGGAGTGTACTGGGGCTACGGAACACTGAAGCTTTCTTT.

The rearrangement uses TRBV6-6 and TRBJ2-7; the match to TRBD2 covers 9 bases. Germline lookup yields CDR1 MNHNY and CDR2 SVGAGI (reference sequence). CDR3 size: 14 residues. V dropped 4 bases and J dropped 3; count of bases not matched to a gene: 4. The CDR3 sequence: CASSSLAGRYEQYF. The CDR3 DNA reads TGTGCCAGCAGTTCCCTAGCGGGACGCTACGAGCAGTACTTC.

In its sample, this clone was seen a few times. This sequence joins TRBV6-4 and TRBJ1-2; D gene unclear. Germline V gene sequence: CDR1 MRHNA, CDR2 SNTAGT. The V gene lost 2 bases and the J gene lost 5 bases, with 9 bases spanning the gap. This CDR3 region has 13 residues. CDR3 DNA sequence: TGTGCCAGCAGTGACCCCGCCGGTTATGGCTACACCTTC. This encodes CASSDPAGYGYTF.

The chain combines TRBV21-1 with TRBJ2-7; no check of the table's D call, TRBD2, against the DNA was made. TRBV21-1 is annotated as a pseudogene. This CDR3 comprises 16 residues. CDR3 residues: CASSKGILAGAYEQYF. CDR3 nucleotide sequence: TGTGCCAGCAGCAAAGGTATTCTAGCGGGGGCCTACGAGCAGTACTTC.

This chain joins TRBV5-1 and TRBJ2-7, with 8 positions matching TRBD1. From germline, CDR1 is SGHRS and CDR2 YFSETQ. The junction had 8 bases not matched to a gene; V was cut back by 4 bases and J by 5 bases. The CDR3 consists of 14 residues. The CDR3 sequence: CASSEDGQGDEQYF. The CDR3 DNA reads TGCGCCAGCAGCGAAGACGGACAGGGCGACGAGCAGTACTTC.

The gene calls are TRBV9 and TRBJ2-3, with D perhaps TRBD2 (6 bases). Trimming cost V 3 bases and J 2 bases, with 10 bases left between them. The CDR3 spans 14 residues. The germline gives CDR1 SGDLS, CDR2 YYNGEE. The DNA for the CDR3 is TGTGCCAGCAGCGCTCGGACTAACACAGATACGCAGTATTTT. Encoded protein: CASSARTNTDTQYF.

The rearrangement links TRBV7-8 to TRBJ1-2; tentative D call: TRBD1 (5 bases). The germline gives CDR1 SGHVS, CDR2 FQNEAQ. The V and J ends lost 3 bases and 4 bases respectively, with 12 bases between them. This CDR3 region has 14 residues. CDR3 region: CASSLGLEVYGYTF. Here the CDR3 DNA reads TGTGCCAGCAGCTTGGGGCTGGAAGTCTATGGCTACACCTTC.

This clone showed up just a few times. The genes are TRBV6-5 and TRBJ2-5; D is undetermined. Trimming removed 8 bases at V and 4 bases at J, with 11 bases between. The CDR3 spans 12 residues. Per germline, CDR1 MNHEY and CDR2 SVGAGI. This chain's CDR3 is CASSTPPETQYF. The DNA of the CDR3 is TGTGCCAGCTCTACTCCCCCAGAGACCCAGTACTTC.

V is TRBV28 and J is TRBJ1-1, with unresolved D. The CDR3 contains 14 residues. Trimming removed 4 bases from V and 6 bases from J, with 15 bases in between. Germline V gene lookup returns CDR1 MDHEN and CDR2 SYDVKM. The DNA for the CDR3 is TGTGCCAGCAGTTCGGGGAGCTTTTTGGCTGAAGCTTTCTTT. This gives the protein CASSSGSFLAEAFF. The full variable domain, rest sourced from reference TRBV28 and TRBJ1-1, is DVKVTQSSRYLVKRTGEKVFLECVQDMDHENMFWYRQDPGLGLRLIYFSYDVKMKEKGDIPEGYSVSREKKERFSLILESASTNQTSMYLCASSSGSFLAEAFFGQGTRLTVV.

This chain connects TRBV19 to TRBJ2-3, with 7 bases aligning to TRBD2. Germline V lookup: CDR1 LNHDA, CDR2 SQIVND (reference sequence). The CDR3 is 15 amino acids. The trim removed 4 bases at V and 4 bases at J, leaving 8 bases unmatched. The CDR3 sequence: CASSSPAGDSDTQYF. The CDR3 DNA follows: TGTGCCAGTAGTAGTCCCGCGGGAGATTCAGATACGCAGTATTTT.

This clone was detected a few times. This chain links TRBV5-4 with TRBJ2-3; 9 nucleotides agree with TRBD2. The CDR3 loop spans 16 amino acids. Germline CDR1 SGHNT, CDR2 YYREEE (reference sequence). V trimming: 3 bases; J trimming: 0 bases; junction bases outside the gene matches: 5. CDR3 protein: CASSSDSGRSTDTQYF. Written as DNA, the CDR3 is TGTGCCAGCAGCTCCGATAGCGGGAGAAGCACAGATACGCAGTATTTT.

For this clone: Other DNA sequences in this specimen translate into the identical CDR3. The chain links TRBV5-5 to TRBJ1-1; D is possibly TRBD1 (6 bases). The CDR3 loop spans 13 amino acids. CDR1 and CDR2 from the germline V gene are SGHKS and YYEKEE (reference sequence). The V end was cut by 3 bases, the J end by 3 bases, with 9 bases between. CDR3 protein: CASSSTGYTEAFF. The CDR3 DNA reads as TGTGCCAGCAGCTCCACAGGGTACACTGAAGCTTTCTTT.

The table lists this clone with a count of one. J is TRBJ2-1 and V is TRBV9; D possibly corresponds to TRBD2 (5 bases). CDR1 is SGDLS and CDR2 is YYNGEE in the germline V gene. The CDR3 runs to 15 residues. The V end lost 4 bases, the J end lost 1 base, and 12 bases lay between the germline ends. The CDR3: CASSLWESSYNEQFF. The CDR3 region has the DNA TGTGCCAGCAGCCTATGGGAGAGTTCCTACAATGAGCAGTTCTTC.

The chain joins TRBV4-1 to TRBJ2-1; D might be TRBD2 (6 bases). Germline V gene sequence: CDR1 MGHRA, CDR2 YSYEKL. Trimming left V 4 bases short and J 9 bases short, with 19 bases between. The CDR3 totals 15 residues. CDR3: CASSPEASDAGEQFF. The DNA for the CDR3 is TGCGCCAGCAGCCCTGAGGCTAGCGACGCCGGTGAGCAGTTCTTC.

This chain links TRBV5-6 with TRBJ2-3, with D uncertain. The V gene lost 4 bases and the J gene lost 8 bases, with 8 bases spanning the gap. This CDR3 spans 11 amino acids. Germline V CDR1 and CDR2: SGHDT, YYEEEE. DNA of the CDR3: TGTGCCAGCAGCACTCAACGTACGCAGTATTTT. Translation gives CASSTQRTQYF.